What follows is one T cell receptor beta chain and its context. Antigen: not known. During corrective heart surgery, resections were taken, and the thymus tissue came from them. Donors were healthy Finnish infants having corrective surgery for congenital heart defects. The data were produced by immunoSEQ multiplex PCR, yet TCRdb's version contains in-frame clones alone and is incomplete. The table shows about 130,000 clones, with more than 90% occurring only once. Germline CDR1 reads SGHVS; CDR2 reads FQNEAQ. The CDR3 is 19 amino acids. V was trimmed by 1 base and J by 0 bases, leaving 19 bases between them. The data originate from a study of human thymus T cells. Regarding the study as a whole: Among thymic and blood repertoires, usage of V and J genes appeared biased.

This clonotype was obtained from a boy in the first two years of life with a congenital heart defect but otherwise immunologically healthy. The genes are TRBV7-8 and TRBJ1-5, with no clear D. The sequenced sample was thymus tissue. CDR3 sequence: CASSLGPRSRSYSNQPQHF. The CDR3 nucleotides are TGTGCCAGCAGCTTAGGCCCCAGGAGCCGATCTTATAGCAATCAGCCCCAGCATTTT. The full variable domain, in which reference TRBV7-8 and TRBJ1-5 provide the parts outside the CDR3, is GAGVSQSPRYKVAKRGQDVALRCDPISGHVSLFWYQQALGQGPEFLTYFQNEAQLDKSGLPSDRFFAERPEGSVSTLKIQRTQQEDSAVYLCASSLGPRSRSYSNQPQHFGDGTRLSIL.